These T cell receptor beta chains were read from a single sample in a study of OX40 agonist ivuxolimab in advanced cancers. The method was immunoSEQ multiplex PCR; TCRdb's version includes in-frame clones alone and lacks a portion of them. Of some 34,000 clones listed, approximately 84% are singletons. The sample consisted of CD4+ or CD8+ T cells sorted from blood, taken in a trial of the OX40 agonist ivuxolimab. The receptor source for this set is an adult with an advanced solid tumor such as melanoma, head and neck, liver or kidney cancer. Both conserved end residues are part of each CDR3. Each record gives: clone size, J gene, V gene, D gene, CDR3 DNA, CDR3 protein. The D gene is left open where the match is weak. Not every row has a clone size; where given, it reads once, few, many or a size class.

clone_size: -
j_call: TRBJ2-1
v_call: TRBV13
d_call: TRBD2
cdr3_nt: TGTGCCAGCAGCCCCCGCGGACTAGTCCAGCAGTTCTTC
cdr3_aa: CASSPRGLVQQFF

clone_size: -
j_call: TRBJ2-1
v_call: TRBV9
d_call: -
cdr3_nt: TGTGCCAGCAGTAGGGGCGGGCCCAGCTCCTACAATGAGCAGTTCTTC
cdr3_aa: CASSRGGPSSYNEQFF

clone_size: few
j_call: TRBJ2-2
v_call: TRBV28
d_call: -
cdr3_nt: TGTGCCAGCAATGAGAACACCGGGGAGCTGTTTTTT
cdr3_aa: CASNENTGELFF

clone_size: few
j_call: TRBJ1-1
v_call: TRBV29-1
d_call: -
cdr3_nt: TGCAGCGTTGAGGTAGGGAACACTGAAGCTTTCTTT
cdr3_aa: CSVEVGNTEAFF

clone_size: -
j_call: TRBJ1-3
v_call: TRBV11-2
d_call: -
cdr3_nt: TGTGCCAGCAGATCCGGAGGGCCCGGAAACACCATATATTTT
cdr3_aa: CASRSGGPGNTIYF

clone_size: -
j_call: TRBJ2-5
v_call: TRBV19
d_call: -
cdr3_nt: TGTGCCAGTAGTATAGATCTATTCGGGCAGGGCGAAGAGACCCAGTACTTC
cdr3_aa: CASSIDLFGQGEETQYF

clone_size: -
j_call: TRBJ2-3
v_call: TRBV7-2
d_call: TRBD2
cdr3_nt: TGTGCCAGCAGCGCGCGACTAGCGGGGGCTAGCACAGATACGCAGTATTTT
cdr3_aa: CASSARLAGASTDTQYF

clone_size: few
j_call: TRBJ1-1
v_call: TRBV19
d_call: -
cdr3_nt: TGTGCCACCTCGACAGGGAACACTGAAGCTTTCTTT
cdr3_aa: CATSTGNTEAFF

clone_size: -
j_call: TRBJ1-2
v_call: TRBV28
d_call: TRBD1
cdr3_nt: TGTGCCAGCAGTTTATTGGGACCCGGGACAGAGGATAACTATGGCTACACCTTC
cdr3_aa: CASSLLGPGTEDNYGYTF

clone_size: -
j_call: TRBJ2-1
v_call: TRBV28
d_call: TRBD2
cdr3_nt: TGTGCCAGCAAACTAGCGGGAGACTACAATGAGCAGTTCTTC
cdr3_aa: CASKLAGDYNEQFF

clone_size: once
j_call: TRBJ2-7
v_call: TRBV19
d_call: TRBD1
cdr3_nt: TGTGCCAGTAGTATCGGGACAGGGGGCTCCTACGAGCAGTACTTC
cdr3_aa: CASSIGTGGSYEQYF

clone_size: -
j_call: TRBJ2-5
v_call: TRBV6-5
d_call: -
cdr3_nt: TGTGCCAGCAGTCATACACAGTACCAAGAGACCCAGTACTTC
cdr3_aa: CASSHTQYQETQYF

clone_size: once
j_call: TRBJ2-2
v_call: TRBV28
d_call: -
cdr3_nt: TGTGCCAGCACAGAAAACACCGGGGAGCTGTTTTTT
cdr3_aa: CASTENTGELFF

clone_size: -
j_call: TRBJ2-7
v_call: TRBV5-6
d_call: TRBD2
cdr3_nt: TGTGCCAGCAGCTTGGCGCTAGCGGGGGCGTCCTACGAGCAGTACTTC
cdr3_aa: CASSLALAGASYEQYF

clone_size: -
j_call: TRBJ2-5
v_call: TRBV15
d_call: -
cdr3_nt: TGTGCCACCGGCAGAGAGACCCAGTACTTC
cdr3_aa: CATGRETQYF

clone_size: once
j_call: TRBJ1-1
v_call: TRBV25-1
d_call: -
cdr3_nt: TGTGCCAGCAGTGTAACAGGGCTTAACACTGAAGCTTTCTTT
cdr3_aa: CASSVTGLNTEAFF

clone_size: -
j_call: TRBJ2-5
v_call: TRBV30
d_call: -
cdr3_nt: TGTGCCTGGAGCCTTGACAGTCTCCAAGAGACCCAGTACTTC
cdr3_aa: CAWSLDSLQETQYF

clone_size: -
j_call: TRBJ2-1
v_call: TRBV9
d_call: -
cdr3_nt: TGTGCCAGCAGCGTAGATAACAGAAACAATGAGCAGTTCTTC
cdr3_aa: CASSVDNRNNEQFF

clone_size: -
j_call: TRBJ2-5
v_call: TRBV27
d_call: -
cdr3_nt: TGTGCCAGCAGAGGGGGGGATAAGGTCCAAGAGACCCAGTACTTC
cdr3_aa: CASRGGDKVQETQYF

clone_size: -
j_call: TRBJ2-3
v_call: TRBV5-6
d_call: -
cdr3_nt: TGTGCCAGCAGCTTTTTCTCAGCGTGGGACACAGATACGCAGTATTTT
cdr3_aa: CASSFFSAWDTDTQYF

clone_size: -
j_call: TRBJ2-7
v_call: TRBV7-8
d_call: -
cdr3_nt: TGTGCCAGCAGCTTATATTGGGATAGCTCGGGCCATCAGTACTTC
cdr3_aa: CASSLYWDSSGHQYF

clone_size: -
j_call: TRBJ1-2
v_call: TRBV28
d_call: -
cdr3_nt: TGTGCCAGCAGTTACTGGACAGATAATTATGGCTACACCTTC
cdr3_aa: CASSYWTDNYGYTF

clone_size: once
j_call: TRBJ2-1
v_call: TRBV9
d_call: TRBD1
cdr3_nt: TGTGCCAGCAGCGAGGGACAGGGGATCGGTGAGCAGTTCTTC
cdr3_aa: CASSEGQGIGEQFF

clone_size: -
j_call: TRBJ2-1
v_call: TRBV27
d_call: -
cdr3_nt: TGTGCCAGCAGTCAAATCGGGGAGTTGATCTCCTACAATGAGCAGTTCTTC
cdr3_aa: CASSQIGELISYNEQFF

clone_size: -
j_call: TRBJ1-1
v_call: TRBV30
d_call: -
cdr3_nt: TGTGCCTGGGATCAGTGGGACGGTGAAGCTTTCTTT
cdr3_aa: CAWDQWDGEAFF

clone_size: -
j_call: TRBJ1-5
v_call: TRBV19
d_call: -
cdr3_nt: TGTGCCAGTAGTATTTTCGGGGATTCGAATCAGCCCCAGCATTTT
cdr3_aa: CASSIFGDSNQPQHF

clone_size: once
j_call: TRBJ1-4
v_call: TRBV7-9
d_call: -
cdr3_nt: TGTGCCAGCAGCGACCGGACGGGTAATGAAAAACTGTTTTTT
cdr3_aa: CASSDRTGNEKLFF

clone_size: few
j_call: TRBJ1-1
v_call: TRBV25-1
d_call: -
cdr3_nt: TGTGCCAGCGTCAGGTCTGGCGACACTGAAGCTTTCTTT
cdr3_aa: CASVRSGDTEAFF

clone_size: -
j_call: TRBJ1-1
v_call: TRBV19
d_call: -
cdr3_nt: TGTGCCAGTAGTCTCCCCGGGGGGAACACTGAAGCTTTCTTT
cdr3_aa: CASSLPGGNTEAFF

clone_size: -
j_call: TRBJ1-5
v_call: TRBV19
d_call: -
cdr3_nt: TGTGCCAGTAGTATAGGAGAACCGCAGCCCCAGCATTTT
cdr3_aa: CASSIGEPQPQHF

clone_size: -
j_call: TRBJ1-2
v_call: TRBV7-9
d_call: -
cdr3_nt: TGTGCCAGCAGGGATAGTCTTAACTATGGCTACACCTTC
cdr3_aa: CASRDSLNYGYTF

clone_size: -
j_call: TRBJ1-2
v_call: TRBV19
d_call: -
cdr3_nt: TGTGCCACGTGGGACGCATCTAACTATGGCTACACCTTC
cdr3_aa: CATWDASNYGYTF

clone_size: few
j_call: TRBJ1-5
v_call: TRBV7-2
d_call: -
cdr3_nt: TGTGCCAGCAGCTTAGAGTCAGGTTTGGCTTTTCAGCCCCAGCATTTT
cdr3_aa: CASSLESGLAFQPQHF

clone_size: -
j_call: TRBJ2-2
v_call: TRBV6-5
d_call: TRBD1
cdr3_nt: TGTGCCAGCAGTTACAGACAGGGGGTCGCCGGGGAGCTGTTTTTT
cdr3_aa: CASSYRQGVAGELFF

clone_size: -
j_call: TRBJ2-3
v_call: TRBV7-3
d_call: TRBD2
cdr3_nt: TGTGCCAGCAGCTTAGGGGGGGCAGATACGCAGTATTTT
cdr3_aa: CASSLGGADTQYF

clone_size: -
j_call: TRBJ2-3
v_call: TRBV4-2
d_call: TRBD2
cdr3_nt: TGTGCCAGCAGCCGAGGACTAGCGGTCACAGATACGCAGTATTTT
cdr3_aa: CASSRGLAVTDTQYF

clone_size: few
j_call: TRBJ2-7
v_call: TRBV5-4
d_call: -
cdr3_nt: TGTGCCAGCAGCTTGGTTGGGGGCTACGAGCAGTACTTC
cdr3_aa: CASSLVGGYEQYF

clone_size: -
j_call: TRBJ1-1
v_call: TRBV4-1
d_call: -
cdr3_nt: TGCGCCAGCAGCCCGATTCCCGGGTCCACCGTAGTTGGTGAAGCTTTCTTT
cdr3_aa: CASSPIPGSTVVGEAFF

clone_size: -
j_call: TRBJ2-5
v_call: TRBV5-1
d_call: -
cdr3_nt: TGCGCCAGCAGCCCCCGCCGTAGAGGGAGGGAGACCCAGTACTTC
cdr3_aa: CASSPRRRGRETQYF

clone_size: once
j_call: TRBJ1-5
v_call: TRBV4-1
d_call: -
cdr3_nt: TGCGCCAGCAGCCAATCAGGAGGGGGTAATCAGCCCCAGCATTTT
cdr3_aa: CASSQSGGGNQPQHF

clone_size: -
j_call: TRBJ2-7
v_call: TRBV4-3
d_call: -
cdr3_nt: TGCGCCAGCAGCGTCCAGAGGATAGAAGCGGACGAGCAGTACTTC
cdr3_aa: CASSVQRIEADEQYF

clone_size: -
j_call: TRBJ1-1
v_call: TRBV7-2
d_call: TRBD1
cdr3_nt: TGTGCCAGCAGCCTCGGACAGGCCAGTAACACTGAAGCTTTCTTT
cdr3_aa: CASSLGQASNTEAFF

clone_size: -
j_call: TRBJ2-7
v_call: TRBV5-1
d_call: -
cdr3_nt: TGCGCCAGCAGCTTGGGATCCCCCGACGTCTCCTACGAGCAGTACTTC
cdr3_aa: CASSLGSPDVSYEQYF

clone_size: -
j_call: TRBJ2-3
v_call: TRBV4-3
d_call: TRBD2
cdr3_nt: TGCGCCAGCAGCCAAGATTCGATTAGGGGGACTAGCGGGATCAGCACAGATACGCAGTATTTT
cdr3_aa: CASSQDSIRGTSGISTDTQYF

clone_size: once
j_call: TRBJ2-1
v_call: TRBV6-5
d_call: -
cdr3_nt: TGTGCCAGCAGTTACGCCCTTAACTCCTACAATGAGCAGTTCTTC
cdr3_aa: CASSYALNSYNEQFF

clone_size: -
j_call: TRBJ2-1
v_call: TRBV4-3
d_call: TRBD2
cdr3_nt: TGCGCCAGCAGCCAAGATTTTCCTAGCGGGAGCTTTGAGCAGTTCTTC
cdr3_aa: CASSQDFPSGSFEQFF

clone_size: -
j_call: TRBJ2-1
v_call: TRBV2
d_call: TRBD2
cdr3_nt: TGTGCCAGCAGTGCCCAGAACGTACCGGGACTAGCCGGGTATGAGCAGTTCTTC
cdr3_aa: CASSAQNVPGLAGYEQFF

clone_size: -
j_call: TRBJ2-5
v_call: TRBV4-3
d_call: -
cdr3_nt: TGCGCCAGCTCCGGCGGAGAGACCCAGTACTTC
cdr3_aa: CASSGGETQYF

clone_size: -
j_call: TRBJ2-7
v_call: TRBV5-1
d_call: -
cdr3_nt: TGCGCCAGCAGCCTAGGGCCGCGTTCCTACGAGCAGTACTTC
cdr3_aa: CASSLGPRSYEQYF

clone_size: -
j_call: TRBJ2-1
v_call: TRBV4-2
d_call: TRBD2
cdr3_nt: TGTGCCAGCAGCCACCTAGCGGGAACCTACAATGAGCAGTTCTTC
cdr3_aa: CASSHLAGTYNEQFF

clone_size: -
j_call: TRBJ2-5
v_call: TRBV9
d_call: TRBD1
cdr3_nt: TGTGCCAGCAGCCCCCGGACAGGGGGCCTCGAGACCCAGTACTTC
cdr3_aa: CASSPRTGGLETQYF

clone_size: -
j_call: TRBJ2-7
v_call: TRBV28
d_call: -
cdr3_nt: TGTGCCAGCAGTCCCGGGGGAGGTTTGGAGATTTACTACGAGCAGTACTTC
cdr3_aa: CASSPGGGLEIYYEQYF

clone_size: -
j_call: TRBJ1-1
v_call: TRBV6-5
d_call: TRBD1
cdr3_nt: TGTGCCACCTATCCACAGGGGGCTGTGAACACTGAAGCTTTCTTT
cdr3_aa: CATYPQGAVNTEAFF

clone_size: -
j_call: TRBJ1-2
v_call: TRBV10-3
d_call: -
cdr3_nt: TGTGCCATCAGTGAGTTCTTCGCGGGACACGGCCGGACTAACTATGGCTACACCTTC
cdr3_aa: CAISEFFAGHGRTNYGYTF

clone_size: once
j_call: TRBJ2-6
v_call: TRBV7-2
d_call: TRBD2
cdr3_nt: TGTGCCAGCAGCTTAGTCGGACTAGCAGCTGGGGCCAACGTCCTGACTTTC
cdr3_aa: CASSLVGLAAGANVLTF

clone_size: -
j_call: TRBJ2-7
v_call: TRBV4-1
d_call: -
cdr3_nt: TGCGCCAGCAGCCAAGATATGGGGGGTAATGGCTACGAGCAGTACTTC
cdr3_aa: CASSQDMGGNGYEQYF

clone_size: few
j_call: TRBJ1-1
v_call: TRBV4-1
d_call: -
cdr3_nt: TGCGCCAGGGTATCAAAGTTCGGGGAGTTCTTCACTGAAGCTTTCTTT
cdr3_aa: CARVSKFGEFFTEAFF